The rows below give T cell receptor beta chains drawn from one sample of a study of T cells expressing NK-cell markers. After re-calling the 5' RACE reads, TCRdb lists one entry per CDR3 protein, DNA absent. Its table lists about 400,000 distinct CDR3 sequences. Sequencing input: blood T cells: a sorted CD56 or NKG2C T cell subset, CD4+ or CD8+ T cells, or bulk PBMC T cells (not recorded which). Receptor source: a woman in her fifties or sixties in good health. Each CDR3 is given with its conserved first and last residue.

J gene	V gene	CDR3 protein
TRBJ2-5	TRBV20-1	CSAPRMETQYF
TRBJ2-7	TRBV10-3	CAIRESGAALGEQYF
TRBJ2-1	TRBV5-6	CASALGGSLDNEQFF
TRBJ2-3	TRBV11-1	CASSSRYPDTQYF
TRBJ2-1	TRBV10-2	CASSEPLYNEQFF
TRBJ2-2	TRBV24-1	CATSDLAGGLNTGELFF
TRBJ2-7	TRBV24-1	CATSDSRAGSYEQYF
TRBJ2-3	TRBV5-1	CASSLDSANTDTQYF
TRBJ2-3	TRBV10-3	CASGRFGADTQYF
TRBJ2-1	TRBV6-1	CASSETLSSYNEQFF
TRBJ2-1	TRBV18	CASSPQRHNEQFF
TRBJ1-3	TRBV14	CASSQEGPLSSGNTIYF
TRBJ2-2	TRBV6-2/TRBV6-3	CASSFLRDTGELFF
TRBJ2-1	TRBV20-1	CSVGPRAEQFF
TRBJ2-1	TRBV6-1	CASKNPGSGRLYNEQFF
TRBJ1-4	TRBV9	CASSSTTWSELFF
TRBJ2-3	TRBV5-5	CASSFQGGAQYF
TRBJ2-3	TRBV5-1	CASRSSSTDTQYF
TRBJ1-1	TRBV5-1	CASSRSGTGIVEAFF
TRBJ2-1	TRBV10-3	CAITSGTSELPTYNEQFF
TRBJ2-1	TRBV5-1	CASSLGVGSGTRRWYEQFF
TRBJ1-1	TRBV12-3/TRBV12-4	CASSHGTLMRAFF
TRBJ2-6	TRBV14	CASSHRRGLGANVLTF
TRBJ2-6	TRBV7-8	CASSPRAGGAGANVLTF
TRBJ2-5	TRBV2	CASSDTRGPETQYF
TRBJ1-5	TRBV29-1	CSVRSGSGNQPQHF
TRBJ2-5	TRBV7-8	CASSLEGQRGLETQYF
TRBJ1-1	TRBV3-1	CASSQKGPPVNTEAFF
TRBJ2-3	TRBV9	CASSVGPAPDTQYF
TRBJ1-3	TRBV4-1	CASSQTYIGGNTIYF
TRBJ2-2	TRBV4-1	CASSQGLAGAIPTGELFF
TRBJ2-2	TRBV4-1	CASSQDRSAGQNTGELFF
TRBJ2-5	TRBV6-6	CASSYSPGVEETQYF
TRBJ2-5	TRBV29-1	CSVGTGIGRETQYF
TRBJ2-1	TRBV7-8	CASSLGGTAWQFF
TRBJ1-5	TRBV10-2	CASSGGGGLYQPQHF
TRBJ2-5	TRBV27	CASREDQWETQYF
TRBJ2-5	TRBV20-1	CSAQDRWETQYF
TRBJ2-3	TRBV4-1	CASSQVLAGRTDTQYF
TRBJ2-5	TRBV18	CASSGPQETQYF
TRBJ2-4	TRBV20-1	CSARGLQGWAKNIQYF
TRBJ2-1	TRBV20-1	CSATQGLGSYNEQFF
TRBJ2-1	TRBV5-1	CASSPGSGLVIYNEQFF
TRBJ2-7	TRBV5-1	CASSSSGTSGRTAQYF
TRBJ2-6	TRBV27	CASSLEQAGANVLTF